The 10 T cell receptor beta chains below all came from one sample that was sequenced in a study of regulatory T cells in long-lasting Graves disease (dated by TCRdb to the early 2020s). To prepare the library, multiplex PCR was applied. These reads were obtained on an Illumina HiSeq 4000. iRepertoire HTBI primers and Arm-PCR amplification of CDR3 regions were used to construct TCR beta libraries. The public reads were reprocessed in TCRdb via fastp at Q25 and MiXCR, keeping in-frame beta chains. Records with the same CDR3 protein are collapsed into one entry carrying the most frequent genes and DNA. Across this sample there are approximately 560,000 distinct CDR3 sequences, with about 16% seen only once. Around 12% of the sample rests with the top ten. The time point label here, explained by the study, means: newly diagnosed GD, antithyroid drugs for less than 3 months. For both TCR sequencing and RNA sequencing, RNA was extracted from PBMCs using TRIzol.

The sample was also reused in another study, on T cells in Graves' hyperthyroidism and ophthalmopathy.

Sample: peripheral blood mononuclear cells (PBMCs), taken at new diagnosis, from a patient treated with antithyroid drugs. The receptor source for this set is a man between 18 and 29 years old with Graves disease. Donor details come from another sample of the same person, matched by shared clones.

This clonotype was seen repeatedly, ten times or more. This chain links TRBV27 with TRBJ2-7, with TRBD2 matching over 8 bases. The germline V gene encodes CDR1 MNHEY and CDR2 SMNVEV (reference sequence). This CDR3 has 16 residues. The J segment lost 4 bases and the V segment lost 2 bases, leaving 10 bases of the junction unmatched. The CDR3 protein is CASSLLRTSGLYEQYF. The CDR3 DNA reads TGTGCCAGCAGTTTACTCCGAACTAGCGGACTGTACGAGCAGTACTTC.

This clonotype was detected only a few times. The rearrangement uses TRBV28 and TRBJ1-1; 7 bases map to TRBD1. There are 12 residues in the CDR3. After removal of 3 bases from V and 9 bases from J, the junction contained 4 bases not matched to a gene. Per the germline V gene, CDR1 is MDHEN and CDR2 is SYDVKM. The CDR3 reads CASSLRGQKAFF. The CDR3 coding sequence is TGTGCCAGCAGTTTGAGGGGACAGAAAGCTTTCTTT.

CDR3 in DNA: TGCGCCAGCAGGAACCGTCCGACAGGGCCCAGCTCTGGGGCCAACGTCCTGACTTTC. Protein sequence: CASRNRPTGPSSGANVLTF. The chain employs TRBV5-1 and TRBJ2-6; 7 bases are shared with TRBD1. The V gene end was trimmed by 5 bases and the J gene end by 0 bases; junction bases not matched to a gene: 14. This CDR3 is built from 19 residues. Germline CDR1 SGHRS, CDR2 YFSETQ.

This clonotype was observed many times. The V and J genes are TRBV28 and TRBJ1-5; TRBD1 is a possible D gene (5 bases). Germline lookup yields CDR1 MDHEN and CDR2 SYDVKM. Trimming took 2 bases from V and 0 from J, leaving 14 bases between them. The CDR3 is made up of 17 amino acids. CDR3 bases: TGTGCCAGCAGTTTAGGGCAGGGACTAGATAGCAATCAGCCCCAGCATTTT. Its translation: CASSLGQGLDSNQPQHF.

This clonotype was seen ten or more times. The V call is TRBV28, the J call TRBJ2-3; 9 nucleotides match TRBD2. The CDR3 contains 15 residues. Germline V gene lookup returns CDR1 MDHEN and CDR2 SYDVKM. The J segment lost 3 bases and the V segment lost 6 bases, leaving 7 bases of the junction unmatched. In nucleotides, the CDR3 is TGTGCCAGCAGGAATAGCGGGAGAATTACAGATACGCAGTATTTT. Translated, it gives CASRNSGRITDTQYF.

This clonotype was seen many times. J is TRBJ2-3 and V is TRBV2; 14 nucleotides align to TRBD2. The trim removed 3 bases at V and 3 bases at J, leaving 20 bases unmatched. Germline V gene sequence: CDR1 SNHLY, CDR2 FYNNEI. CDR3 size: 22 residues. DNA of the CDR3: TGTGCCAGCAGTGATCCAACGTCAGGGGGACTAGCGGGAGCGTTTAAAACAGATACGCAGTATTTT. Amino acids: CASSDPTSGGLAGAFKTDTQYF.

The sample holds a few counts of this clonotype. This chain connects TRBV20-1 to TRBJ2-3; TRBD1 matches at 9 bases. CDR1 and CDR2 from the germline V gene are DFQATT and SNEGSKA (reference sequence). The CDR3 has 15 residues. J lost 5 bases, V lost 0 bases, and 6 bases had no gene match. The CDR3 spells CSARDWTGAGDTQYF. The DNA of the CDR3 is TGCAGTGCTAGAGATTGGACAGGGGCAGGAGATACGCAGTATTTT.

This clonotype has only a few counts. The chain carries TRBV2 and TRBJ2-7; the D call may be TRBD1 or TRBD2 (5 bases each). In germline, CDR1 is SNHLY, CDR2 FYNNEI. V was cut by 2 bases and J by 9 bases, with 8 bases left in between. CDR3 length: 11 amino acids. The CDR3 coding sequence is TGTGCCAGCAGTGAACGGGACGGGCAGTACTTC. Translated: CASSERDGQYF.

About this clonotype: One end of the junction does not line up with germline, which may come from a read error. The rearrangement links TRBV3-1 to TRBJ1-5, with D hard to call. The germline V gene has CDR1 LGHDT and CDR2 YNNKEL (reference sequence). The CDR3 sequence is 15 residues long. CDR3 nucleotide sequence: TGTGCCAGCAACCAAGGACGGTATAGCAATCAGCCCCAGCATTTT. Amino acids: CASNQGRYSNQPQHF.

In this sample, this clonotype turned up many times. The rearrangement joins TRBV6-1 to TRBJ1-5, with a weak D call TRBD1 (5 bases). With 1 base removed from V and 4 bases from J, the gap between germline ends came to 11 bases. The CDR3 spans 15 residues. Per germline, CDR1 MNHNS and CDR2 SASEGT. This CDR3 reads CASSEGAGSNQPQHF. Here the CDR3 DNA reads TGTGCCAGCAGTGAAGGGGCAGGGTCAAATCAGCCCCAGCATTTT.